This T cell receptor (beta chain) is from a study of blood T cell repertoires in COVID-19. The J segment lost 3 bases and the V segment lost 2 bases, leaving 3 bases of the junction unmatched. The CDR3 totals 14 residues. Germline-derived CDR1 and CDR2 are MNHNS and SASEGT. Using immunoSEQ multiplex PCR, the repertoire was profiled, and TCRdb retains in-frame clones only, with some absent. The sample carries about 110,000 clones, under 75% recorded once. The receptor was derived from a woman aged 55-70 years with acute or convalescent COVID-19. The source material was peripheral blood. This chain joins TRBV6-1 and TRBJ2-7, with 8 bases aligning to TRBD1. The CDR3: CASSEPGQDYEQYF. The DNA for the CDR3 is TGTGCCAGCAGTGAACCGGGACAGGACTACGAGCAGTACTTC.